These 11 T cell receptor beta chains came from one sample sequenced in a study of OX40 agonist ivuxolimab in advanced cancers. Clones were sequenced by immunoSEQ multiplex PCR, and TCRdb holds only the in-frame ones, with some missing. The sample yields fewer than 90,000 clones, about 90% seen once. This specimen was CD4+ or CD8+ T cells sorted from blood, taken in a trial of the OX40 agonist ivuxolimab. The receptors stem from an adult with an advanced solid tumor such as melanoma, head and neck, liver or kidney cancer.

V and J are TRBV20-1 and TRBJ2-7, with 7 bases identical to TRBD2. This CDR3 has 11 amino acids. CDR1 and CDR2 from the germline V gene are DFQATT and SNEGSKA (reference sequence). V was clipped by 6 bases and J by 5 bases; unmatched bases: 4. The CDR3 reads CSALGGDEQYF. In DNA, the CDR3 is TGCAGTGCCCTGGGGGGGGACGAGCAGTACTTC.

The V and J genes are TRBV6-1 and TRBJ1-2, with D uncertain. CDR1 and CDR2 (germline): MNHNS, SASEGT. Trimming cost V 2 bases and J 4 bases, with 11 bases left between them. This CDR3 has 14 amino acids. The chain's CDR3 is CASSERRFSYGYTF. Written as DNA, the CDR3 is TGTGCCAGCAGTGAACGGAGGTTTTCCTATGGCTACACCTTC.

The V and J genes are TRBV2 and TRBJ2-4, with 10 bases lining up with TRBD2. Germline V gene data show CDR1 as SNHLY and CDR2 as FYNNEI. CDR3 length: 13 amino acids. The V gene end was trimmed by 6 bases and the J gene end by 9 bases; junction bases not matched to a gene: 5. CDR3 amino acids: CASSSSGSPIQYF. The CDR3 DNA sequence: TGTGCCAGCAGCTCTAGCGGGAGTCCCATTCAGTACTTC.

The rearrangement uses TRBV28 and TRBJ2-1; 7 positions match TRBD2. Germline CDR1 MDHEN, CDR2 SYDVKM. Trimming removed 2 bases from V and 5 bases from J; junction bases left unmatched: 18. The CDR3 spans 19 residues. The CDR3 spells CASSLVGRRAERGNNEQFF. CDR3 nucleotides: TGTGCCAGCAGTTTAGTCGGTAGGAGGGCCGAGCGGGGTAACAATGAGCAGTTCTTC.

This clone was observed a handful of times. The chain employs TRBV13 and TRBJ1-1; D call uncertain. Germline CDR1 PRHDT, CDR2 FYEKMQ (reference sequence). This CDR3 is 13 amino acids long. Trimming shortened V by 2 bases and J by 1 base, and 5 bases separated the two germline ends. The CDR3 region is CASSLYRNTEAFF. CDR3 nucleotides: TGTGCCAGCAGCTTATACAGGAACACTGAAGCTTTCTTT. Supplemented by reference TRBV13 and TRBJ1-1, the full variable domain reads AAGVIQSPRHLIKEKRETATLKCYPIPRHDTVYWYQQGPGQDPQFLISFYEKMQSDKGSIPDRFSAQQFSDYHSELNMSSLELGDSALYFCASSLYRNTEAFFGQGTRLTVV.

The chain recombines TRBV7-9 with TRBJ1-1; no clear D gene. This CDR3 is built from 13 residues. Germline lookup yields CDR1 SEHNR and CDR2 FQNEAQ (reference sequence). The germline V and J ends were trimmed by 3 bases and 0 bases, with 5 bases remaining between them. DNA for the CDR3: TGTGCCAGCAGCTTCCAGATGAACACTGAAGCTTTCTTT. Protein sequence: CASSFQMNTEAFF.

The V call is TRBV16, the J call TRBJ2-7, with D possibly being TRBD1 or TRBD2 (5 bases each). CDR1 is KGHSY, CDR2 FQNENV, per germline. The CDR3 has 11 residues. V was clipped by 4 bases and J by 6 bases, with 7 bases between them. The CDR3 sequence: CASSRGVEQYF. Written as DNA, the CDR3 is TGTGCCAGCAGCCGAGGGGTCGAGCAGTACTTC.

The chain uses TRBV7-2 and TRBJ1-6, with D tentatively TRBD1 (6 bases). The germline V gene has CDR1 SGHTA and CDR2 FQGNSA. The ends were cut back, 4 bases at V and 8 bases at J, with 18 bases in the middle. The CDR3 contains 16 residues. The CDR3 nucleotides read TGTGCCAGCAGCTGGCGTGGGGGGCTTAACGATTCACCCCTCCACTTT. Translation gives CASSWRGGLNDSPLHF. Drawing the rest from reference TRBV7-2 and TRBJ1-6, the complete variable domain is GAGVSQSPSNKVTEKGKDVELRCDPISGHTALYWYRQSLGQGLEFLIYFQGNSAPDKSGLPSDRFSAERTGGSVSTLTIQRTQQEDSAVYLCASSWRGGLNDSPLHFGNGTRLTVT.

V is TRBV2 and J is TRBJ2-5; TRBD1 matches 12 bases. With V trimmed by 6 bases and J by 5 bases, 4 bases remained unmatched. CDR3 length: 14 amino acids. From germline, CDR1 is SNHLY and CDR2 FYNNEI. CDR3 loop: CASRGTGGQETQYF. The CDR3 region has the DNA TGTGCCAGCAGGGGGACAGGGGGCCAGGAGACCCAGTACTTC.

CDR3 in amino acids: CASSLGSQFAETQYF. In DNA form, the CDR3 reads TGTGCCAGCAGTTTAGGGTCGCAGTTCGCAGAGACCCAGTACTTC. The chain uses TRBV28 and TRBJ2-5, with D uncertain. This CDR3 comprises 15 residues. V lost 2 bases and J 4 bases, leaving 14 bases between the germline ends. Germline V CDR1 and CDR2: MDHEN, SYDVKM. The entire variable domain, with the rest obtained from reference TRBV28 and TRBJ2-5, is as follows: DVKVTQSSRYLVKRTGEKVFLECVQDMDHENMFWYRQDPGLGLRLIYFSYDVKMKEKGDIPEGYSVSREKKERFSLILESASTNQTSMYLCASSLGSQFAETQYFGPGTRLLVL.

V usage is TRBV5-5 and J usage is TRBJ1-1; no clear D gene. V gave up 5 bases and J gave up 4 bases, with 12 bases separating them. The germline V gene encodes CDR1 SGHKS and CDR2 YYEKEE (reference sequence). The CDR3 loop spans 13 amino acids. The CDR3 is CASRQTVGTEAFF. The CDR3, as DNA: TGTGCCAGCAGACAGACGGTGGGCACTGAAGCTTTCTTT.